Listed below are T cell receptor beta chains from one sample, sequenced in a study of T-cell memory formation after mild COVID-19. Via MiXCR, TCRdb re-called the 5' RACE reads, giving one row per CDR3 protein. The table shows about 13,000 distinct CDR3 sequences, with about a sixth occurring only once. The material sequenced was PBMCs or a T cell subset sorted from them (not recorded which). The origin of the receptors is a man aged 18 to 30 who had mild COVID-19 (a few samples of this study predate the infection). Cell type and time point are not known. The CDR3 runs from the conserved cysteine through the conserved F or W. A D gene is named only where the DNA matches it firmly. Part of the rows lack a size; the others show once, few, many or a class for expanded clones.

V gene,J gene,D gene,clone size,CDR3 protein,CDR3 DNA
TRBV5-5,TRBJ1-5,TRBD1,few,CASSLKYRGRNNQPQHF,TGTGCCAGCAGCTTGAAATACAGGGGGCGTAACAATCAGCCCCAGCATTTT
TRBV25-1,TRBJ2-7,TRBD1,once,CASSRGQGGSYEQYF,TGTGCCAGCAGTCGAGGACAGGGGGGATCCTACGAGCAGTACTTC
TRBV6-1,TRBJ2-5,TRBD2,-,CASSEGVAGGLLETQYF,TGTGCCAGCAGTGAAGGGGTAGCGGGGGGGTTGTTGGAGACCCAGTACTTC
TRBV7-2,TRBJ2-3,TRBD2,-,CASSPGGPLTDTQYF,TGTGCCAGCAGCCCGGGGGGGCCCCTCACAGATACGCAGTATTTT
TRBV7-3,TRBJ2-3,TRBD2,many,CASSLKGLAGIGADTQYF,TGTGCCAGCAGCTTAAAAGGACTAGCGGGCATAGGGGCAGATACGCAGTATTTT
TRBV12-2,TRBJ2-7,-,-,CARHESRGYYEQYF,TGTGCAAGGCATGAATCACGAGGGTACTACGAGCAGTACTTC
TRBV7-9,TRBJ2-3,TRBD1,-,CASSFGYDRGTDTQYF,TGTGCCAGCAGCTTCGGTTATGACAGGGGGACAGATACGCAGTATTTT
TRBV6-6,TRBJ2-4,-,few,CASSPSPNIQYF,TGTGCCAGCAGTCCGAGTCCGAACATTCAGTACTTC
TRBV6-5,TRBJ1-5,TRBD1,many,CAKGLDRGTQPQHF,TGTGCCAAGGGACTTGACAGGGGGACTCAGCCCCAGCATTTT
TRBV20-1,TRBJ1-1,-,-,CSARVEGSYTEAFF,TGCAGTGCTAGAGTGGAGGGATCGTACACTGAAGCTTTCTTT
TRBV2,TRBJ2-5,TRBD2,few,CARGLAGLLRERETQYF,TGTGCCAGGGGACTAGCGGGCCTCCTTCGGGAGAGGGAGACCCAGTACTTC
TRBV7-6,TRBJ2-3,-,many,CASSLLGNTDTQYF,TGTGCCAGCAGCTTACTCGGAAACACAGATACGCAGTATTTT
TRBV2,TRBJ2-3,TRBD2,many,CASSDELSVVAGSDTQYF,TGTGCCAGCAGTGATGAGTTAAGCGTAGTAGCGGGTTCAGATACGCAGTATTTT
TRBV4-3,TRBJ2-5,-,many,CASSQDLRETQYF,TGCGCCAGCAGCCAAGATTTACGGGAGACCCAGTACTTC
TRBV7-2,TRBJ2-5,TRBD2,many,CASRPSGGFVETQYF,TGTGCCAGCAGACCTAGCGGGGGGTTCGTAGAGACCCAGTACTTC
TRBV12-3/TRBV12-4,TRBJ2-5,TRBD1,-,CASSPGQGWETQYF,TGTGCCAGCAGCCCCGGACAGGGTTGGGAGACCCAGTACTTC
TRBV7-8,TRBJ2-1,-,few,CASSLEGLGRFF,TGTGCCAGCAGCTTAGAGGGGTTGGGCCGGTTCTTC
TRBV29-1,TRBJ2-3,-,many,CSVSEGDGDTQYF,TGCAGTGTCTCGGAGGGGGACGGGGATACGCAGTATTTT
TRBV12-3/TRBV12-4,TRBJ2-5,TRBD2,many,CASRTSSSGGETQYF,TGTGCCAGCAGAACCTCCTCGAGCGGGGGGGAGACCCAGTACTTC
TRBV27,TRBJ2-7,-,many,CASRPGLSYEQYF,TGTGCCAGCAGACCGGGACTCTCCTACGAGCAGTACTTC
TRBV2,TRBJ1-2,-,many,CASSAGGGYGYTF,TGTGCCAGCAGTGCGGGGGGTGGCTATGGCTACACCTTC
TRBV10-3,TRBJ2-3,TRBD1,many,CAISAWDRASTDTQYF,TGTGCCATCAGTGCCTGGGACAGGGCTAGCACAGATACGCAGTATTTT
TRBV4-2,TRBJ2-3,-,-,CASSQVLRTSSTDTQYF,TGCGCCAGCAGCCAAGTCCTTCGGACTTCTAGCACAGATACGCAGTATTTT
TRBV5-1,TRBJ2-5,-,-,CASSLLETQYF,TGCGCCAGCAGCTTGTTAGAGACCCAGTACTTC
TRBV7-9,TRBJ2-5,-,few,CASSLVKLYQETQYF,TGTGCCAGCAGCTTAGTAAAGCTATACCAAGAGACCCAGTACTTC
TRBV12-3/TRBV12-4,TRBJ1-2,-,many,CASSGGAPYGYTF,TGTGCCAGCAGTGGGGGGGCCCCCTACGGCTACACCTTC